Presented here are 7 T cell receptor beta chains from one specimen sequenced in a study of blood T cell repertoires in COVID-19. Repertoires were generated with immunoSEQ multiplex PCR, while TCRdb's copy carries only in-frame clones and drops some. The sample contains about 59,000 clones, 70% to 85% of which appear only once. The sample taken for sequencing was peripheral blood. The receptors stem from a man between 60 and 70 years old with acute or convalescent COVID-19.

This clone was counted a few times. The V gene is TRBV19, the J gene TRBJ2-3; the match to TRBD2 covers 10 bases. Germline lookup yields CDR1 LNHDA and CDR2 SQIVND (reference sequence). This CDR3 has 14 residues. J gave up 7 bases and V 6 bases, and 7 bases lay outside the gene matches. The CDR3 DNA reads TGTGCCAGTAGGATACTAGCGGGAAGAAATACGCAGTATTTT. Amino acid sequence: CASRILAGRNTQYF.

In this sample, this clone turned up once. The V call is TRBV7-2, the J call TRBJ2-7; 8 bases match TRBD2. The CDR3 has 16 residues. CDR1 SGHTA and CDR2 FQGNSA come from the germline V gene. V trimming: 5 bases; J trimming: 4 bases; junction bases outside the gene matches: 13. The CDR3 DNA sequence: TGTGCCAGCAGCCCCACCGCGGGACTAGACATTTACGAGCAGTACTTC. Translation gives CASSPTAGLDIYEQYF.

The chain couples TRBV7-2 to TRBJ2-5; D is possibly TRBD2 (6 bases). Germline loops: CDR1 SGHTA, CDR2 FQGNSA. V shed 4 bases and J shed 5 bases, with 14 bases lying between them. The CDR3 consists of 14 residues. The CDR3 sequence: CASSSQEGRETQYF. The CDR3 region has the DNA TGTGCCAGCAGCTCGCAGGAGGGCCGGGAGACCCAGTACTTC.

The chain has TRBV29-1 and TRBJ1-2; unclear D gene. The CDR3 is 14 amino acids. The ends were cut back, 4 bases at V and 4 bases at J, with 16 bases in the middle. Germline V lookup: CDR1 SQVTM, CDR2 ANQGSEA. CDR3 in amino acids: CSVVEMYARYGYTF. As DNA, the CDR3 is TGCAGCGTTGTCGAGATGTACGCCCGCTATGGCTACACCTTC.

This chain links TRBV5-1 with TRBJ1-2, with 11 positions matching TRBD1. Germline values: CDR1 SGHRS, CDR2 YFSETQ. CDR3 length: 14 amino acids. After removal of 4 bases from V and 6 bases from J, the junction contained 5 bases not matched to a gene. CDR3: CASSPGTGGNGYTF. The CDR3 bases are TGCGCCAGCAGCCCAGGGACAGGGGGTAATGGCTACACCTTC.

The chain combines TRBV2 with TRBJ1-1; no reliable D call. This CDR3 comprises 14 residues. Germline assignment: CDR1 SNHLY and CDR2 FYNNEI. V lost 7 bases to trimming and J lost 5 bases, with 17 bases between them. This CDR3 reads CASTATVSGTEAFF. The DNA of the CDR3 is TGTGCCAGCACGGCTACAGTGAGCGGGACTGAAGCTTTCTTT.

The chain uses TRBV9 and TRBJ2-7, with 8 bases that match TRBD2. Germline loops: CDR1 SGDLS, CDR2 YYNGEE. The CDR3 loop spans 15 amino acids. With V trimmed by 0 bases and J by 0 bases, 2 bases remained unmatched. CDR3 region: CASSVASGLSYEQYF. CDR3 coding DNA: TGTGCCAGCAGCGTAGCTAGCGGGCTCTCCTACGAGCAGTACTTC.